Below, 6 T cell receptor beta chains from the same sample are listed, as sequenced in a study of T cells after yellow fever vaccination. MiXCR was run by TCRdb on the 5' RACE reads, yielding one entry per CDR3 protein. This table has over 20,000 distinct CDR3 sequences, 5% to 6% appearing once. Specimen: PBMCs, either bulk or a sorted T-cell subset (CD4+, CD8+, memory, or dextramer-sorted; not recorded which), collected 15 days after the yellow fever booster vaccination. The receptors shown here come from a man aged 25-45 years who received the YFV17D yellow fever vaccine.

The sample holds many counts of this clonotype. The chain has TRBV12-3 or TRBV12-4 and TRBJ1-1; 11 bases match TRBD1. The CDR3 sequence is 15 residues long. Trimming at V came to 1 base and at J to 4 bases, leaving 2 bases not matched to a gene. The CDR3 sequence: CASSLGGTGGTEAFF. CDR3 sequence (DNA): TGTGCCAGCAGTTTAGGCGGGACAGGGGGCACTGAAGCTTTCTTT.

This clonotype has a count of ten or more. The chain couples TRBV29-1 to TRBJ2-7, with 8 bases aligning to TRBD1. The trim removed 7 bases at V and 4 bases at J, leaving 18 bases unmatched. The length of the CDR3 is 16 residues. Germline CDR1 and CDR2: SQVTM and ANQGSEA. The CDR3 DNA reads as TGCAGCGGTGTCCTTTCTACCGGACAGGGTGGGTACGAGCAGTACTTC. Protein sequence: CSGVLSTGQGGYEQYF.

The rearrangement uses TRBV10-2 and TRBJ2-1; 10 bases are shared with TRBD2. The CDR3 has 13 residues. The trim removed 10 bases at V and 8 bases at J, leaving 8 bases unmatched. Germline values: CDR1 WSHSY, CDR2 SAAADI. Here the CDR3 reads CATEDSGRDEQFF. The CDR3 DNA sequence: TGCGCCACCGAGGACAGCGGGAGGGATGAGCAGTTCTTC.

As to this clonotype: It may be a read error: a sequence one base away is much more abundant. The gene calls are TRBV7-9 and TRBJ1-5, with D hard to call. Looked up from germline, CDR1 is SEHNR and CDR2 is FQNEAQ (reference sequence). The CDR3 has 15 residues. V was shortened by 4 bases and J by 9 bases, with 19 bases between the two germline ends. This CDR3 is CASSSGILVVGPQHF. The CDR3 DNA reads as TGTGCCAGCAGCTCCGGGATACTTGTAGTTGGGCCCCAGCATTTT.

The table lists this clonotype with many counts. The chain combines TRBV7-9 with TRBJ1-1, with D unresolved. The germline V gene has CDR1 SEHNR and CDR2 FQNEAQ (reference sequence). This CDR3 has 11 residues. The V and J ends lost 5 bases and 7 bases respectively, with 8 bases between them. The CDR3 coding sequence is TGTGCCAGCAGCCCGACCCTTGAAGCTTTCTTT. Its translation is CASSPTLEAFF.

This clonotype was seen at least ten times. The rearrangement uses TRBV9 and TRBJ1-4; TRBD1 matches 8 bases. The ends lost 4 bases at V and 5 bases at J; junction bases unmatched: 7. The CDR3 length is 15 residues. The germline V gene has CDR1 SGDLS and CDR2 YYNGEE. The CDR3 nucleotides are TGTGCCAGCAGCTTGTCGACAGGGGAAAATGAAAAACTGTTTTTT. Translated: CASSLSTGENEKLFF.